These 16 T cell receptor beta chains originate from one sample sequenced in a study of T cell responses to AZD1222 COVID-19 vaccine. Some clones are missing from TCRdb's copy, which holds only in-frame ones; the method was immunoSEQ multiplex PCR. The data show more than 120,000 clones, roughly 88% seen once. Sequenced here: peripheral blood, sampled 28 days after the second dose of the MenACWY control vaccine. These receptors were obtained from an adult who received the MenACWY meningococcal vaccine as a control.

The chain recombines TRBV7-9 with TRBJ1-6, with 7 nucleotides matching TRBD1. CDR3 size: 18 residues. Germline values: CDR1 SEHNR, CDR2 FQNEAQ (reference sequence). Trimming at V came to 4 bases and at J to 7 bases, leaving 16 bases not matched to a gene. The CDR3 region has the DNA TGTGCCAGCAGCTCCACCCAGGGGATCGGGGACAGCAATTCACCCCTCCACTTT. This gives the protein CASSSTQGIGDSNSPLHF. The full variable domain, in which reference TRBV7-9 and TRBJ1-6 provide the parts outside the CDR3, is DTGVSQNPRHKITKRGQNVTFRCDPISEHNRLYWYRQTLGQGPEFLTYFQNEAQLEKSRLLSDRFSAERPKGSFSTLEIQRTEQGDSAMYLCASSSTQGIGDSNSPLHFGNGTRLTVT.

CDR3 loop: CASSLSAQGLSEAFF. The CDR3 coding sequence is TGTGCCAGCAGTTTATCAGCACAGGGGTTGAGTGAAGCTTTCTTT. The rearrangement links TRBV27 to TRBJ1-1, with 7 bases lining up with TRBD1. The CDR3 extends over 15 amino acids. The junction had 8 bases not matched to a gene; V was cut back by 0 bases and J by 7 bases. Germline loops: CDR1 MNHEY, CDR2 SMNVEV (reference sequence).

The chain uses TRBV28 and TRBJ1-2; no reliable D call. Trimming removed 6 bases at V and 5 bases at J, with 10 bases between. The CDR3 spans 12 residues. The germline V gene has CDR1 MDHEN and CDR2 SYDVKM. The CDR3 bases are TGTGCCAGCAGCTGGACGGCTTATGGCTACACCTTC. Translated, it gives CASSWTAYGYTF.

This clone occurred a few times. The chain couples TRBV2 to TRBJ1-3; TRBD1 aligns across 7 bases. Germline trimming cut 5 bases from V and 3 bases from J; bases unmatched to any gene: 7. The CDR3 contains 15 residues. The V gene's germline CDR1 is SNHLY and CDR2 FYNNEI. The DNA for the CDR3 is TGTGCCAGCAGTACCGGGACAGAAGTTGGAAACACCATATATTTT. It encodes CASSTGTEVGNTIYF. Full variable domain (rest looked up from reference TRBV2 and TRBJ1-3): EPEVTQTPSHQVTQMGQEVILRCVPISNHLYFYWYRQILGQKVEFLVSFYNNEISEKSEIFDDQFSVERPDGSNFTLKIRSTKLEDSAMYFCASSTGTEVGNTIYFGEGSWLTVV.

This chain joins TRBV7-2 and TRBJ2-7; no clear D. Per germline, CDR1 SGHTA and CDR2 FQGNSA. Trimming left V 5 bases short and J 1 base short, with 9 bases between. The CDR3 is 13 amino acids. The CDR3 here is CASSVGSSYEQYF. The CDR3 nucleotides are TGTGCCAGCAGCGTGGGAAGTTCCTACGAGCAGTACTTC.

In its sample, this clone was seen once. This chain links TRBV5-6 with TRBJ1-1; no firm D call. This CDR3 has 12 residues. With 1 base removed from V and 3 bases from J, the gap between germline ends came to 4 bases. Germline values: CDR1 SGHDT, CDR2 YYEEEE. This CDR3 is CASSLRDTEAFF. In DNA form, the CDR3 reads TGTGCCAGCAGCTTGAGAGACACTGAAGCTTTCTTT.

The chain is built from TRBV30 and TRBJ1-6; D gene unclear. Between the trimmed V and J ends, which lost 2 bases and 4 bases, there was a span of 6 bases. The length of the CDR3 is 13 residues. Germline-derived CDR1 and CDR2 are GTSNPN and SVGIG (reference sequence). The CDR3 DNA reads TGTGCCTGGAGTTTGAGTTATAATTCACCCCTCCACTTT. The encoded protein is CAWSLSYNSPLHF.

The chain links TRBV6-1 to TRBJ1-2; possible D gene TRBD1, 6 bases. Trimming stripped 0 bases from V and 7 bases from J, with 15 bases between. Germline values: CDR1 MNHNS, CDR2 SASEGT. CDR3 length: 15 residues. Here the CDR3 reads CASSEAHRESSGYTF. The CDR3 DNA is TGTGCCAGCAGTGAAGCGCACAGGGAGTCAAGTGGCTACACCTTC.

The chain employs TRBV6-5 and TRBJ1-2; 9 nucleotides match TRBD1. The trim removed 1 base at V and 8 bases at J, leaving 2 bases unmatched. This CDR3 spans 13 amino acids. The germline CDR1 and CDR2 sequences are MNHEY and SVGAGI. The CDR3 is CASSYYRGRGYTF. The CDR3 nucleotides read TGTGCCAGCAGTTACTACAGGGGGCGAGGCTACACCTTC.

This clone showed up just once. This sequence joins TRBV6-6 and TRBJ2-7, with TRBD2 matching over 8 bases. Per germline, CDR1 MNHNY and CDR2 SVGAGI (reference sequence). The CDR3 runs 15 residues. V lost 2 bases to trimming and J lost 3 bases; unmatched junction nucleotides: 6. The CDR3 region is CASSYGASGFYEQYF. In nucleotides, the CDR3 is TGTGCCAGCAGTTACGGGGCTAGCGGGTTCTACGAGCAGTACTTC.

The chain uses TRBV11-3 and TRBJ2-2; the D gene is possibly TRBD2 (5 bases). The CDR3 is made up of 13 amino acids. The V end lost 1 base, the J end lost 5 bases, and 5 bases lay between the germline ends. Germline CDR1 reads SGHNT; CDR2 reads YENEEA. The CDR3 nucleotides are TGTGCCAGCAGCTTAGGAGGGACCGGGGAGCTGTTTTTT. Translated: CASSLGGTGELFF.

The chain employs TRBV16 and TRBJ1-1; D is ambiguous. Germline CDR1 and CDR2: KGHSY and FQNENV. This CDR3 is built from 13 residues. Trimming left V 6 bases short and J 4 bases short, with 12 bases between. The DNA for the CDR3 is TGTGCCAGCAGTCGCGGTACATTCACTGAAGCTTTCTTT. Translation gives CASSRGTFTEAFF.

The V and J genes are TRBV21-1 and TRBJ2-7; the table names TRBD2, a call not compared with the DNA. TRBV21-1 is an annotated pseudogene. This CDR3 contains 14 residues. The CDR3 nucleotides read TGTGCCAGCAGCCGATTTATTTTTGCGGACGAGCAGTACTTC. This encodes CASSRFIFADEQYF.

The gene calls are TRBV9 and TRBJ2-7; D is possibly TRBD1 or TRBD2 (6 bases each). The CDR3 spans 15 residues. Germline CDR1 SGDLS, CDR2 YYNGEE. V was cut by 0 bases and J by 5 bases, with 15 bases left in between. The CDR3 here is CASSVGGARWDEQYF. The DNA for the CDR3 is TGTGCCAGCAGCGTAGGGGGGGCGCGATGGGACGAGCAGTACTTC.

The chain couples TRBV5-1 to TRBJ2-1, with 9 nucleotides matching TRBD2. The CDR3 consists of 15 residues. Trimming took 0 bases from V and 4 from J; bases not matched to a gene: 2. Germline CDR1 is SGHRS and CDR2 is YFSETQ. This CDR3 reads CASSLASGAYNEQFF. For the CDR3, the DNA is TGCGCCAGCAGCTTGGCTAGCGGGGCTTACAATGAGCAGTTCTTC.

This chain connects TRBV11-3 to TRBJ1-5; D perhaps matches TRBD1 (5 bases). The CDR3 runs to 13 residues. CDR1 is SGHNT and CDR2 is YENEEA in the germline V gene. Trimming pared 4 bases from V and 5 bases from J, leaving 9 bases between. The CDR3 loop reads CASSSGAYQPQHF. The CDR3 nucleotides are TGTGCCAGCAGCTCCGGGGCCTATCAGCCCCAGCATTTT.